This is a list of T cell receptor beta chains from one sample in a study of blood T cell repertoires in COVID-19. Assay: immunoSEQ multiplex PCR; the TCRdb copy retains only in-frame clones and omits some. The sample records approximately 21,000 clones, 85% to 90% being singletons. Sequencing was carried out using peripheral blood. All receptors derive from an elderly woman with active COVID-19. Both conserved end residues are part of each CDR3. The D gene is left open where the match is weak. Some rows have no size entry. The others give once, few or many, or a class for an expanded clone.

D gene: .; clone size: .; V gene: TRBV9; J gene: TRBJ1-5; CDR3 protein: CASSPHVGAGQPQHF; CDR3 DNA: TGTGCCAGCAGCCCCCACGTGGGGGCCGGTCAGCCCCAGCATTTT
D gene: .; clone size: .; V gene: TRBV7-2; J gene: TRBJ1-1; CDR3 protein: CASSLGWGGTEAFF; CDR3 DNA: TGTGCCAGCAGCCTAGGTTGGGGGGGGACTGAAGCTTTCTTT
D gene: TRBD1; clone size: .; V gene: TRBV30; J gene: TRBJ1-2; CDR3 protein: CAWTRDRGNYGYTF; CDR3 DNA: TGTGCCTGGACCCGGGACAGGGGTAACTATGGCTACACCTTC
D gene: .; clone size: .; V gene: TRBV21-1; J gene: TRBJ1-2; CDR3 protein: CASSKYARGSNYGYTF; CDR3 DNA: TGTGCCAGCAGCAAATATGCCAGGGGGTCTAACTATGGCTACACCTTC
D gene: TRBD1; clone size: .; V gene: TRBV6-5; J gene: TRBJ1-2; CDR3 protein: CASSYGTGPFPYGYTF; CDR3 DNA: TGTGCCAGCAGTTACGGGACAGGTCCTTTCCCCTATGGCTACACCTTC
D gene: TRBD1; clone size: .; V gene: TRBV10-3; J gene: TRBJ2-1; CDR3 protein: CAISGTGSYNEQFF; CDR3 DNA: TGTGCCATCAGCGGGACAGGGTCCTACAATGAGCAGTTCTTC
D gene: TRBD1; clone size: .; V gene: TRBV9; J gene: TRBJ1-2; CDR3 protein: CASSVGQGAGGYTF; CDR3 DNA: TGTGCCAGCAGCGTGGGACAGGGGGCAGGTGGCTACACCTTC
D gene: .; clone size: .; V gene: TRBV7-9; J gene: TRBJ1-4; CDR3 protein: CASSLSYEKLFF; CDR3 DNA: TGTGCCAGCAGCTTATCTTATGAAAAACTGTTTTTT
D gene: .; clone size: .; V gene: TRBV5-1; J gene: TRBJ1-1; CDR3 protein: CASSFGTAGEGTEAFF; CDR3 DNA: TGCGCCAGCAGCTTTGGGACCGCGGGGGAGGGCACTGAAGCTTTCTTT
D gene: .; clone size: .; V gene: TRBV27; J gene: TRBJ1-4; CDR3 protein: CASSLAAGGRSEKLFF; CDR3 DNA: TGTGCCAGCAGTCTAGCGGCGGGGGGTCGGAGTGAAAAACTGTTTTTT
D gene: .; clone size: .; V gene: TRBV12-5; J gene: TRBJ1-5; CDR3 protein: CASASGYQPQHF; CDR3 DNA: TGTGCTAGTGCCAGCGGTTATCAGCCCCAGCATTTT
D gene: .; clone size: once; V gene: TRBV7-9; J gene: TRBJ2-1; CDR3 protein: CASSYIALTSEFF; CDR3 DNA: TGTGCCAGCAGTTACATCGCCCTGACATCGGAGTTCTTC
D gene: .; clone size: .; V gene: TRBV6-5; J gene: TRBJ2-1; CDR3 protein: CASSQRYEQFF; CDR3 DNA: TGTGCCAGCAGCCAGCGTTATGAGCAGTTCTTC
D gene: .; clone size: .; V gene: TRBV19; J gene: TRBJ2-7; CDR3 protein: CASSGTTAYEQYF; CDR3 DNA: TGTGCCAGTAGTGGGACAACCGCCTACGAGCAGTACTTC
D gene: .; clone size: .; V gene: TRBV7-6; J gene: TRBJ2-1; CDR3 protein: CASSFKDSYNEQFF; CDR3 DNA: TGTGCCAGCAGCTTTAAGGACAGCTACAATGAGCAGTTCTTC
D gene: .; clone size: .; V gene: TRBV15; J gene: TRBJ2-5; CDR3 protein: CATSRAQWSGGETQYF; CDR3 DNA: TGTGCCACCAGCAGAGCCCAGTGGTCCGGCGGAGAGACCCAGTACTTC
D gene: .; clone size: .; V gene: TRBV7-8; J gene: TRBJ1-3; CDR3 protein: CASSPSAAAGNTIYF; CDR3 DNA: TGTGCCAGCAGCCCCTCGGCGGCAGCTGGAAACACCATATATTTT
D gene: .; clone size: .; V gene: TRBV19; J gene: TRBJ1-1; CDR3 protein: CASSFGENLNTEAFF; CDR3 DNA: TGTGCCAGTAGTTTCGGAGAGAACCTGAACACTGAAGCTTTCTTT
D gene: .; clone size: .; V gene: TRBV7-3; J gene: TRBJ2-5; CDR3 protein: CASSPSGGPLETQYF; CDR3 DNA: TGTGCCAGCAGCCCCTCCGGGGGGCCCCTAGAGACCCAGTACTTC
D gene: .; clone size: .; V gene: TRBV4-1; J gene: TRBJ2-5; CDR3 protein: CASSQDPAGLETQYF; CDR3 DNA: TGCGCCAGCAGCCAAGATCCGGCGGGTTTGGAGACCCAGTACTTC
D gene: .; clone size: .; V gene: TRBV11-1; J gene: TRBJ1-1; CDR3 protein: CASSRDMAFGGEAFF; CDR3 DNA: TGTGCCAGCAGCCGTGACATGGCTTTCGGGGGTGAAGCTTTCTTT
D gene: .; clone size: .; V gene: TRBV5-5; J gene: TRBJ1-1; CDR3 protein: CASSLLHMNTEAFF; CDR3 DNA: TGTGCCAGCAGCTTGTTGCACATGAACACTGAAGCTTTCTTT
D gene: TRBD1; clone size: .; V gene: TRBV19; J gene: TRBJ1-5; CDR3 protein: CASSTLEGTGHYYSNQPQHF; CDR3 DNA: TGTGCCAGTAGTACTCTCGAAGGGACAGGCCACTACTATAGCAATCAGCCCCAGCATTTT
D gene: .; clone size: .; V gene: TRBV7-2; J gene: TRBJ1-6; CDR3 protein: CASSLDYARDSPLHF; CDR3 DNA: TGTGCCAGCAGCTTAGATTATGCCAGGGATTCACCCCTCCACTTT
D gene: TRBD1; clone size: .; V gene: TRBV11-3; J gene: TRBJ2-1; CDR3 protein: CASSLGDRAYNEQFF; CDR3 DNA: TGTGCCAGCAGCTTGGGGGACAGGGCGTACAATGAGCAGTTCTTC
D gene: TRBD1; clone size: .; V gene: TRBV7-2; J gene: TRBJ1-3; CDR3 protein: CASSLTPQLTGTGNTIYF; CDR3 DNA: TGTGCCAGCAGCTTAACCCCCCAGTTGACAGGGACTGGAAACACCATATATTTT
D gene: TRBD2; clone size: .; V gene: TRBV9; J gene: TRBJ2-5; CDR3 protein: CASSGIAGGGETQYF; CDR3 DNA: TGTGCCAGCAGCGGAATAGCGGGGGGAGGTGAGACCCAGTACTTC
D gene: TRBD1; clone size: .; V gene: TRBV25-1; J gene: TRBJ1-1; CDR3 protein: CASSESRQGRVNTEAFF; CDR3 DNA: TGTGCCAGCAGTGAATCGCGACAGGGCCGGGTGAACACTGAAGCTTTCTTT
D gene: .; clone size: .; V gene: TRBV27; J gene: TRBJ2-5; CDR3 protein: CASRPAGRRQETQYF; CDR3 DNA: TGTGCCAGCAGACCGGCGGGACGCCGCCAAGAGACCCAGTACTTC
D gene: .; clone size: .; V gene: TRBV7-7; J gene: TRBJ2-6; CDR3 protein: CASSPHPGANVLTF; CDR3 DNA: TGTGCTAGCAGCCCACACCCTGGTGCCAACGTCCTGACTTTC
D gene: TRBD2; clone size: .; V gene: TRBV28; J gene: TRBJ2-7; CDR3 protein: CASSDHTSGLREQYF; CDR3 DNA: TGTGCCAGCAGTGACCACACTAGCGGGTTAAGGGAGCAGTACTTC
D gene: .; clone size: .; V gene: TRBV11-1; J gene: TRBJ1-6; CDR3 protein: CASSLVGGGDSPLHF; CDR3 DNA: TGTGCCAGCAGCTTAGTAGGAGGGGGGGATTCACCCCTCCACTTT
D gene: .; clone size: .; V gene: TRBV29-1; J gene: TRBJ2-3; CDR3 protein: CSVVGPTGSSTDTQYF; CDR3 DNA: TGCAGCGTTGTAGGCCCGACAGGATCTAGCACAGATACGCAGTATTTT
D gene: TRBD1; clone size: .; V gene: TRBV3-1/TRBV3-2; J gene: TRBJ1-6; CDR3 protein: CASSPTGGRSPLHF; CDR3 DNA: TGTGCCAGCAGCCCAACAGGGGGACGATCACCCCTCCACTTT
D gene: .; clone size: .; V gene: TRBV15; J gene: TRBJ1-5; CDR3 protein: CATSRELVGSNQPQHF; CDR3 DNA: TGTGCCACCAGCAGAGAACTAGTAGGTAGCAATCAGCCCCAGCATTTT
D gene: TRBD1; clone size: .; V gene: TRBV18; J gene: TRBJ1-4; CDR3 protein: CASSLGSGGLQEKLFF; CDR3 DNA: TGTGCCAGCTCTCTCGGTTCAGGGGGCCTTCAAGAAAAACTGTTTTTT
D gene: TRBD1; clone size: .; V gene: TRBV7-9; J gene: TRBJ2-1; CDR3 protein: CASSLDPGGYNEQFF; CDR3 DNA: TGTGCCAGCAGCTTAGATCCAGGGGGCTACAATGAGCAGTTCTTC
D gene: .; clone size: .; V gene: TRBV7-2; J gene: TRBJ2-7; CDR3 protein: CASSLVAWTAPYEQYF; CDR3 DNA: TGTGCCAGCAGCTTAGTGGCTTGGACAGCCCCCTACGAGCAGTACTTC